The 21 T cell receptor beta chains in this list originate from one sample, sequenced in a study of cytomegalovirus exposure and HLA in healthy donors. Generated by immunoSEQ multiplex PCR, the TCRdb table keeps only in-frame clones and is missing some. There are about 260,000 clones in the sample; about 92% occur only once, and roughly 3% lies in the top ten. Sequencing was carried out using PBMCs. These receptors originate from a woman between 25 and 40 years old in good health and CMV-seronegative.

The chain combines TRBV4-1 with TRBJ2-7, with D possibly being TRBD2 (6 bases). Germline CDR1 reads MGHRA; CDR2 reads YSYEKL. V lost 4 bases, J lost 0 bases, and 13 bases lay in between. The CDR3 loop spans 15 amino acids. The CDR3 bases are TGCGCCAGCAGCCTGACTAGTCATCACTCCTACGAGCAGTACTTC. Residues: CASSLTSHHSYEQYF.

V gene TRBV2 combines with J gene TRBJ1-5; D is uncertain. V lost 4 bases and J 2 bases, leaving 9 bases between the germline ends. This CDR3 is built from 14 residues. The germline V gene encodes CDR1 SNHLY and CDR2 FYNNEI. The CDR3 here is CASSGQSGNQPQHF. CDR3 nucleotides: TGTGCCAGCAGTGGTCAGAGCGGCAATCAGCCCCAGCATTTT.

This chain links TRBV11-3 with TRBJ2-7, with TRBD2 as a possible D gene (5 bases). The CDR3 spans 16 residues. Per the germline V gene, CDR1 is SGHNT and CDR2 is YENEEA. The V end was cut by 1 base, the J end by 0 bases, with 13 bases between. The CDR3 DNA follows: TGTGCCAGCAGCTTAGCGGGTAGCGAGGGCTCCTACGAGCAGTACTTC. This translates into CASSLAGSEGSYEQYF.

This CDR3 is CASTPVTTGELFF. CDR3 nucleotides: TGTGCCAGCACACCGGTTACTACCGGGGAGCTGTTTTTT. The V and J genes are TRBV28 and TRBJ2-2; D is unclear. The germline gives CDR1 MDHEN, CDR2 SYDVKM. This CDR3 spans 13 amino acids. Trimming left V 7 bases short and J 5 bases short, with 11 bases between.

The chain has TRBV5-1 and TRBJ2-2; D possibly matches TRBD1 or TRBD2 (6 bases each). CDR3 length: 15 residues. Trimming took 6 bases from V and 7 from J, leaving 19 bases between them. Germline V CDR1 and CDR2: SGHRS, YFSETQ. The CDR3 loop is CASKIGGGSVGELFF. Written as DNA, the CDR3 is TGCGCCAGCAAGATAGGAGGGGGATCGGTCGGGGAGCTGTTTTTT.

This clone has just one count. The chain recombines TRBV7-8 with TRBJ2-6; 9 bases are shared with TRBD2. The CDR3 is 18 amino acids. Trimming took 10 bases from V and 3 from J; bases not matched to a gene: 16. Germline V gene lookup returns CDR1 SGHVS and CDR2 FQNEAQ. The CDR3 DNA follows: TGTGCCACAGGCGCCGGGGGGCGGGAGGGCCGTGGGGCCAACGTCCTGACTTTC. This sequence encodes CATGAGGREGRGANVLTF.

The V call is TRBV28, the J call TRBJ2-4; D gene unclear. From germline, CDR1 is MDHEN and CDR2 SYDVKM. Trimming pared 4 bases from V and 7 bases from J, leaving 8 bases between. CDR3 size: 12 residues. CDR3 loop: CASSSWSNIQYF. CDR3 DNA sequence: TGTGCCAGCAGTTCCTGGTCTAACATTCAGTACTTC.

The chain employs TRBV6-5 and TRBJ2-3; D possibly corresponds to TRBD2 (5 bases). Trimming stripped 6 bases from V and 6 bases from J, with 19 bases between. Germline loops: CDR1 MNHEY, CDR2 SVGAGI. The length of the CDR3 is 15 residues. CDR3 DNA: TGTGCCAGCAGCAGGACTCCTGCTCCCATGGATACGCAGTATTTT. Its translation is CASSRTPAPMDTQYF.

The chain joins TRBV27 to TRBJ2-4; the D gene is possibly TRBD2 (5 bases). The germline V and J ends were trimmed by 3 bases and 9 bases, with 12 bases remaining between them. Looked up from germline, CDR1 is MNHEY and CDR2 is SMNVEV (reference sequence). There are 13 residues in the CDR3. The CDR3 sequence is CASSFGGYGIQYF. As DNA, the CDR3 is TGTGCCAGCAGTTTCGGAGGTTACGGCATTCAGTACTTC.

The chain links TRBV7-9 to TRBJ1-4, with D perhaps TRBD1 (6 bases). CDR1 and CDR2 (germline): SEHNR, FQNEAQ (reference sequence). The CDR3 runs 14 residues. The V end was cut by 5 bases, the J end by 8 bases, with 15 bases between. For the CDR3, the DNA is TGTGCCAGCAGCGTGGACAGTTTTGAGGAAAAACTGTTTTTT. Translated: CASSVDSFEEKLFF.

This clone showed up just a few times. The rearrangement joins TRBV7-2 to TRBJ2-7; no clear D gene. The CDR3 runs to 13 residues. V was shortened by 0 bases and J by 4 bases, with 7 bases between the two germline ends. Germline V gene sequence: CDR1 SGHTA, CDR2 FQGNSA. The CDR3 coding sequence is TGTGCCAGCAGCTTAGCGCGGCGGTACGAGCAGTACTTC. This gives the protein CASSLARRYEQYF. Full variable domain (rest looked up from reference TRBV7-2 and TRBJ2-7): GAGVSQSPSNKVTEKGKDVELRCDPISGHTALYWYRQSLGQGLEFLIYFQGNSAPDKSGLPSDRFSAERTGGSVSTLTIQRTQQEDSAVYLCASSLARRYEQYFGPGTRLTVT.

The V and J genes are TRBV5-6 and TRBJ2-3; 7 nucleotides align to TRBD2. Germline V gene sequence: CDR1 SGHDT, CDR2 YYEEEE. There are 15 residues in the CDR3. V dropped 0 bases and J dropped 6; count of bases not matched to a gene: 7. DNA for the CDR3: TGTGCCAGCAGCTTGGCGGGTAGCGGGCTGGATACGCAGTATTTT. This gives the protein CASSLAGSGLDTQYF. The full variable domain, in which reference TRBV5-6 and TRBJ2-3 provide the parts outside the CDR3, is DAGVTQSPTHLIKTRGQQVTLRCSPKSGHDTVSWYQQALGQGPQFIFQYYEEEERQRGNFPDRFSGHQFPNYSSELNVNALLLGDSALYLCASSLAGSGLDTQYFGPGTRLTVL.

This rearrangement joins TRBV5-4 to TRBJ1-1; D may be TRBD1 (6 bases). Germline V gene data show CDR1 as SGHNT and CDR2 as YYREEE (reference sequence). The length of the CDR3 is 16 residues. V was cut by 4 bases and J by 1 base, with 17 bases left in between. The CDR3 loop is CASSEVRGAPNTEAFF. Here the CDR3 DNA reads TGTGCCAGCAGCGAGGTACGGGGGGCGCCGAACACTGAAGCTTTCTTT.

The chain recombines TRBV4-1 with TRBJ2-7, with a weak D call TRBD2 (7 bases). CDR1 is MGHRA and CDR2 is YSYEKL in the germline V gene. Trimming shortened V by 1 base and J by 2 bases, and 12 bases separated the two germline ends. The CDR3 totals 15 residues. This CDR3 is CASSQVRGAPYEQYF. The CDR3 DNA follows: TGCGCCAGCAGCCAAGTACGGGGGGCCCCCTACGAGCAGTACTTC.

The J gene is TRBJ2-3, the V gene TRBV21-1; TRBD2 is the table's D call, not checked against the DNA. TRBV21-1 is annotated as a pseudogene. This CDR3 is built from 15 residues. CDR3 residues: CASSPSGRAGDTQYF. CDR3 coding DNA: TGTGCCAGCAGCCCTAGCGGGAGGGCGGGAGATACGCAGTATTTT.

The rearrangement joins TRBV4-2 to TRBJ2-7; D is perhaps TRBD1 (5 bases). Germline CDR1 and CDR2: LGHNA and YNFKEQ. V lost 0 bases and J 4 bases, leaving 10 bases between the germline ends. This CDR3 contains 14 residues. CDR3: CASSQDAGFYEQYF. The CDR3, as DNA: TGTGCCAGCAGCCAAGATGCAGGGTTTTACGAGCAGTACTTC.

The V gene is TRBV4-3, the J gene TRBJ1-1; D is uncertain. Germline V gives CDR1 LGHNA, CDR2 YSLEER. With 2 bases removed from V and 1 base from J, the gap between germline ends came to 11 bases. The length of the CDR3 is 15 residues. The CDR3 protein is CASSQSPRQNTEAFF. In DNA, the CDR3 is TGCGCCAGCAGCCAATCCCCCCGACAGAACACTGAAGCTTTCTTT.

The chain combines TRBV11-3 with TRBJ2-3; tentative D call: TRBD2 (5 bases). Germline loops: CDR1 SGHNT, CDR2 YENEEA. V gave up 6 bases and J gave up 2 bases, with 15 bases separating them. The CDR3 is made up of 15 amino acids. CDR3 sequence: CASRPVGVATDTQYF. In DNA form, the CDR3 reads TGTGCCAGCAGGCCGGTCGGGGTCGCCACAGATACGCAGTATTTT.

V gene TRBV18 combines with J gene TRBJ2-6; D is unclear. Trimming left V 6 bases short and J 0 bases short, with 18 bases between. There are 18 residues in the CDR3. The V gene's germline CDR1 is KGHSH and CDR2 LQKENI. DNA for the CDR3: TGTGCCAGCTCCCTTTACGACGTGCCCCCCTCTGGGGCCAACGTCCTGACTTTC. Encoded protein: CASSLYDVPPSGANVLTF.

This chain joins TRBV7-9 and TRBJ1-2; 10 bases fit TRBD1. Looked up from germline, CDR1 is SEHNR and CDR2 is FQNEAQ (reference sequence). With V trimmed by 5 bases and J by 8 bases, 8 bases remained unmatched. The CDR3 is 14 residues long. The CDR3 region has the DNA TGTGCCAGCAGCCAGGCCGGGACAGGGGTCGGCTACACCTTC. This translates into CASSQAGTGVGYTF.

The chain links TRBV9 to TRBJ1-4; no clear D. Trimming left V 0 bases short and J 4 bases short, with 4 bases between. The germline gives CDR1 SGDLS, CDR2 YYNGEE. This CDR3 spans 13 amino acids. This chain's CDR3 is CASSVAVNEKLFF. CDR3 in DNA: TGTGCCAGCAGCGTAGCGGTTAATGAAAAACTGTTTTTT.